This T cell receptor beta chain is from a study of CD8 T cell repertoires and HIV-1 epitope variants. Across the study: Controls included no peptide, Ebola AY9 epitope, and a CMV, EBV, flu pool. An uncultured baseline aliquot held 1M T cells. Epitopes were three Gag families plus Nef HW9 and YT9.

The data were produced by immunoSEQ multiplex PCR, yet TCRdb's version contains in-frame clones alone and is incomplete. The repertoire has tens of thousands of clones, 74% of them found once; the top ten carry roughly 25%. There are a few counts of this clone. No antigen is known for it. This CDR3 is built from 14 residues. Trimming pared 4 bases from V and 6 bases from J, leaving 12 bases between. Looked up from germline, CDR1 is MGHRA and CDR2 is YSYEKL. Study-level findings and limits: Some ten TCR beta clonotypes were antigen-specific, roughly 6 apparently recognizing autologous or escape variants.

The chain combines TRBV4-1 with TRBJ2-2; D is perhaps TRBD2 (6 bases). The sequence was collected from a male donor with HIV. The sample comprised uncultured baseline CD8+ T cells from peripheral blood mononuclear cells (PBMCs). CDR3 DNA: TGCGCCAGCAGCCTAGGACTAAGACCCGGGGAGCTGTTTTTT. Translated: CASSLGLRPGELFF.